This T cell receptor (beta chain) emerged from a study of blood T cell repertoires in COVID-19. Study as a whole: The study drew acute and convalescent COVID-19 samples from the United States, Italy and Spain. T cells, B-cell-depleted T cells, or PBMCs supplied cDNA or gDNA.

V dropped 3 bases and J dropped 9; count of bases not matched to a gene: 11. Per germline, CDR1 LNHNV and CDR2 YYDKDF (reference sequence). The CDR3 extends over 15 amino acids. Participant ages covered about 18 to 100 years across about two dozen US areas. This clone has only a few counts. Authors' data handling: From reference gene primer amplification, estimates of nucleated cell counts were derived. The data were produced by immunoSEQ multiplex PCR, yet TCRdb's version contains in-frame clones alone and is incomplete. V and J calls and clone size are given by that table; D and trimming were obtained from the DNA. The data contain 150,000 or so clones, around 83% of them singletons.

The sequence came from a woman aged 45-65 years who had been exposed to COVID-19. The sample was PBMCs or T cells enriched from blood (not recorded which). V usage is TRBV15 and J usage is TRBJ2-7; 10 positions match TRBD1. The CDR3 bases are TGTGCCACCAGCAGGTCCGGGACAGGGGACTCGGGGCAGTACTTC. Translating it yields CATSRSGTGDSGQYF.